Each of the 19 T cell receptor beta chains below was sequenced from the same sample in a study of T cells in Graves' hyperthyroidism and ophthalmopathy (dated by TCRdb to between 2017 and 2020). The method was multiplex PCR. The run used an Illumina HiSeq 2000. The TCR beta CDR3 regions were amplified from the RNA transcripts. The first round of RT-PCR for the TCR CDR3 was performed with the HTBI primer set and the Qiagen OneStep RT-PCR kit. TCRdb passed the public sequencing reads through fastp at Q25 and MiXCR, retaining productive beta sequences. Rows are combined by CDR3 protein, so each entry shows the most common genes and DNA. Within this sample are almost 600,000 distinct CDR3 sequences, with around 14% of them counted one time only. Clones ranked in the top ten supply roughly 5.7% of the sample. Sequences were obtained from blood. The receptors originated from a woman in her 30s with Graves' hyperthyroidism that later progressed to Graves' ophthalmopathy.

This clonotype has a count of ten or more. This chain joins TRBV7-9 and TRBJ2-7, with 10 bases matching TRBD1. The CDR3 contains 15 residues. Germline CDR1 SEHNR, CDR2 FQNEAQ (reference sequence). V shed 6 bases and J 6 bases; nucleotides not matched to a gene: 11. The CDR3 DNA is TGTGCCAGCAGTTCTGGACAGGGGGAGAGGGGCGAGCAGTACTTC. This gives the protein CASSSGQGERGEQYF.

This clonotype has a count of ten or more. The J gene is TRBJ2-1, the V gene TRBV24-1, with TRBD2 matching 9 bases. This CDR3 has 16 amino acids. CDR1 and CDR2 from the germline V gene are KGHDR and SFDVKD. The V segment lost 4 bases and the J segment 1 base; nucleotides outside the gene matches: 4. The CDR3 here is CATSEIAGVSYNEQFF. CDR3 DNA: TGTGCCACCAGTGAGATAGCGGGAGTTTCCTACAATGAGCAGTTCTTC.

This clonotype has a count of ten or more. The chain is built from TRBV11-2 and TRBJ1-2, with a weak D call TRBD1 (6 bases). Per germline, CDR1 SGHAT and CDR2 FQNNGV. The V gene lost 11 bases and the J gene lost 6 bases, with 16 bases spanning the gap. CDR3 length: 12 amino acids. In nucleotides, the CDR3 is TGTGCCTCAGCGAGGGGGGGGGATGGCTACACCTTC. This codes for CASARGGDGYTF.

This clonotype came up a few times. At one end, the junction sequence differs from germline, possibly due to a read error. The V and J genes are TRBV18 and TRBJ1-1; D possibly corresponds to TRBD1 (5 bases). CDR3 length: 13 residues. Germline V gives CDR1 KGHSH, CDR2 LQKENI. The chain's CDR3 is CTSSLGQNTEAFF. CDR3 nucleotide sequence: TGTACCAGCTCGCTAGGACAGAACACTGAAGCTTTCTTT. The full variable domain, rest sourced from reference TRBV18 and TRBJ1-1, is NAGVMQNPRHLVRRRGQEARLRCSPMKGHSHVYWYRQLPEEGLKFMVYLQKENIIDESGMPKERFSAEFPKEGPSILRIQQVVRGDSAAYFCTSSLGQNTEAFFGQGTRLTVV.

The chain carries TRBV7-3 and TRBJ2-7; 10 nucleotides match TRBD2. The CDR3 consists of 14 residues. Germline V gene sequence: CDR1 SGHTA, CDR2 FQGTGA. V gave up 5 bases and J gave up 5 bases; unmatched junction bases: 6. CDR3 region: CASSPGLASNEQYF. The CDR3 bases are TGTGCCAGCAGCCCGGGACTAGCGTCCAACGAGCAGTACTTC.

This clonotype was seen repeatedly, ten times or more. At one end, the junction sequence differs from germline, possibly due to a read error. The chain couples TRBV5-1 to TRBJ2-1; TRBD1 agrees at 10 bases. The CDR3 contains 14 residues. The germline CDR1 and CDR2 sequences are SGHRS and YFSETQ. As DNA, the CDR3 is TGTGCCAGCAGTCTGGGACAGGGGTACAATGAGCAGTTCTTC. Translation: CASSLGQGYNEQFF. The full variable domain, in which reference TRBV5-1 and TRBJ2-1 provide the parts outside the CDR3, is KAGVTQTPRYLIKTRGQQVTLSCSPISGHRSVSWYQQTPGQGLQFLFEYFSETQRNKGNFPGRFSGRQFSNSRSEMNVSTLELGDSALYLCASSLGQGYNEQFFGPGTRLTVL.

Comment on this clonotype: A much larger clone is a single base away; this may be a read error. The chain's CDR3 is CASSLGTGEVFF. DNA of the CDR3: TGTGCCAGCAGCCTCGGGACGGGTGAAGTTTTCTTT. The chain is built from TRBV12-3 or TRBV12-4 and TRBJ1-1, with D possibly being TRBD1 (5 bases). There are 12 residues in the CDR3.

This clonotype was detected a few times. V and J are TRBV4-1 and TRBJ2-3; 11 bases match TRBD2. CDR3 length: 18 residues. V was pared by 3 bases and J by 0 bases, with 8 bases of the junction left unmatched. The germline V gene has CDR1 MGHRA and CDR2 YSYEKL. The CDR3 DNA is TGCGCCAGCAGCCAGCGCGCGAGGACTAGCGGGAGCACAGATACGCAGTATTTT. This gives the protein CASSQRARTSGSTDTQYF.

This clonotype was seen only a few times. The chain has TRBV30 and TRBJ1-1; D is unresolved. CDR3 size: 12 residues. Germline V gene sequence: CDR1 GTSNPN, CDR2 SVGIG (reference sequence). V was clipped by 0 bases and J by 11 bases, with 13 bases between them. CDR3 residues: CAWSVEDITAFF. The CDR3 coding sequence is TGTGCCTGGAGTGTTGAGGATATTACGGCTTTCTTT. The complete variable domain, with remaining parts taken from reference TRBV30 and TRBJ1-1, reads SQTIHQWPATLVQPVGSPLSLECTVEGTSNPNLYWYRQAAGRGLQLLFYSVGIGQISSEVPQNLSASRPQDRQFILSSKKLLLSDSGFYLCAWSVEDITAFFGQGTRLTVV.

This chain uses TRBV27 with TRBJ2-1; TRBD2 might be the D (7 bases). CDR3 length: 13 amino acids. Germline V gene sequence: CDR1 MNHEY, CDR2 SMNVEV (reference sequence). V shed 7 bases and J shed 7 bases, with 14 bases lying between them. CDR3 protein: CASTPGGRNEQFF. The CDR3 region has the DNA TGTGCCAGCACCCCCGGGGGGCGGAATGAGCAGTTCTTC.

The chain employs TRBV20-1 and TRBJ2-1, with D perhaps matching TRBD1 or TRBD2 (5 bases each). Trimming removed 6 bases from V and 2 bases from J, with 11 bases in between. Germline V gives CDR1 DFQATT, CDR2 SNEGSKA (reference sequence). The length of the CDR3 is 13 residues. This CDR3 reads CSAGTATYNEQFF. DNA of the CDR3: TGCAGTGCCGGGACGGCTACCTACAATGAGCAGTTCTTC.

The chain carries TRBV19 and TRBJ2-4; possible D gene TRBD2, 5 bases. The length of the CDR3 is 16 residues. V was clipped by 5 bases and J by 0 bases, with 14 bases between them. Germline V CDR1 and CDR2: LNHDA, SQIVND (reference sequence). This CDR3 is CASSWAPGVAKNIQYF. CDR3 bases: TGTGCCAGTAGTTGGGCGCCCGGGGTAGCCAAAAACATTCAGTACTTC.

Many counts were recorded for this clonotype. The chain is built from TRBV28 and TRBJ2-3; D might be TRBD2 (6 bases). CDR1 is MDHEN and CDR2 is SYDVKM in the germline V gene. V lost 6 bases and J lost 0, with 13 bases in between. The CDR3 has 15 amino acids. The CDR3 protein is CASSVGTLSTDTQYF. CDR3 nucleotide sequence: TGTGCCAGCAGCGTTGGGACTCTGAGCACAGATACGCAGTATTTT.

This clonotype was observed many times. The V and J genes are TRBV27 and TRBJ2-7, with a tentative D call TRBD1 (8 bases). The V gene lost 7 bases and the J gene lost 5 bases, with 15 bases spanning the gap. The V gene's germline CDR1 is MNHEY and CDR2 SMNVEV (reference sequence). The CDR3 consists of 13 residues. DNA for the CDR3: TGTGCCAGCATTAAACAGGGGGGGGACGAGCAGTACTTC. This gives the protein CASIKQGGDEQYF.

This clonotype was seen at least ten times. The chain uses TRBV6-2 or TRBV6-3 and TRBJ2-3; 10 nucleotides match TRBD2. The CDR3 totals 13 residues. Trimming removed 10 bases from V and 5 bases from J; junction bases left unmatched: 6. Germline values: CDR1 MNHEY, CDR2 SVGEGT. The CDR3 DNA is TGTGCCACTCTAGCGGGAGATGTAGATACGCAGTATTTT. Protein sequence: CATLAGDVDTQYF.

This clonotype was recorded at least ten times. The rearrangement links TRBV3-1 to TRBJ2-1; D is possibly TRBD2 (6 bases). The CDR3 is 15 residues long. V lost 4 bases and J lost 8, with 18 bases in between. CDR1 and CDR2 from the germline V gene are LGHDT and YNNKEL (reference sequence). The CDR3, as DNA: TGTGCCAGCAGCCCTAGCGCCGGGGATGCCGATGAGCAGTTCTTC. Protein sequence: CASSPSAGDADEQFF.

Many counts were recorded for this clonotype. The V and J genes are TRBV20-1 and TRBJ1-1; D not resolved. Trimming removed 0 bases at V and 1 base at J, with 3 bases between. CDR3 length equals 12 residues. Per the germline V gene, CDR1 is DFQATT and CDR2 is SNEGSKA (reference sequence). The CDR3 DNA sequence: TGCAGTGCTAGAGACAGGAACACTGAAGCTTTCTTT. It yields the protein CSARDRNTEAFF.

This clonotype came up many times. This chain links TRBV12-3 or TRBV12-4 with TRBJ1-2; D possibly corresponds to TRBD1 (5 bases). V lost 5 bases to trimming and J lost 4 bases, with 17 bases between them. The CDR3 is 15 residues long. Here the CDR3 reads CASSPLPQGLYGYTF. The CDR3 DNA sequence: TGTGCCAGCAGTCCCCTCCCCCAGGGTCTCTATGGCTACACCTTC.

With respect to this clonotype: This sequence may be a read error, since a much larger clone differs from it by one base. The rearrangement joins TRBV28 to TRBJ1-5, with TRBD1 matching 7 bases. The CDR3 is 15 residues long. Germline V gene sequence: CDR1 MDHEN, CDR2 SYDVKM. The CDR3 protein is CASSQFGGAGQRQHF. DNA of the CDR3: TGTGCCAGCAGCCAATTCGGGGGGGCGGGACAGCGCCAGCATTTT.